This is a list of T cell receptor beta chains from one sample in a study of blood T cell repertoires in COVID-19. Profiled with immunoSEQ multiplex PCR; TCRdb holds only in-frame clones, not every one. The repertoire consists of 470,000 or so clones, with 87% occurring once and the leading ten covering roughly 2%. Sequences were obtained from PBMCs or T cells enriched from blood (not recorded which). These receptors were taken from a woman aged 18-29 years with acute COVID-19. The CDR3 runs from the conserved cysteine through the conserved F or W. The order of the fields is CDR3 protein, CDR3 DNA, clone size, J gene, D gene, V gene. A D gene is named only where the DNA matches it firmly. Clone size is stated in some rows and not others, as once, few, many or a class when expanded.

CASSQGQGRTGELFF TGTGCCAGCAGCCAGGGACAGGGAAGGACCGGGGAGCTGTTTTTT . TRBJ2-2 TRBD1 TRBV4-2
CASSRGLGGRDQPQHF TGTGCCAGCAGCCGTGGTCTTGGGGGGAGAGATCAGCCCCAGCATTTT . TRBJ1-5 . TRBV6-2/TRBV6-3
CSVEWAGRQETQYF TGCAGCGTTGAGTGGGCAGGCCGCCAAGAGACCCAGTACTTC . TRBJ2-5 . TRBV29-1
CASSLSGAGDIQYF TGTGCCAGCAGCCTTAGCGGGGCGGGAGACATTCAGTACTTC . TRBJ2-4 TRBD2 TRBV7-9
CATSDFRGGYTF TGTGCCACCAGTGATTTCCGGGGTGGCTACACCTTC . TRBJ1-2 . TRBV24-1
CASSGGASYEQYF TGTGCCAGCAGTGGGGGGGCCTCCTACGAGCAGTACTTC . TRBJ2-7 . TRBV5-6
CASRKQGGGYTF TGTGCCAGCAGGAAACAGGGGGGTGGCTACACCTTC . TRBJ1-2 TRBD1 TRBV28
CASSRAGFYEQYF TGTGCCAGCAGCCGGGCGGGGTTCTACGAGCAGTACTTC . TRBJ2-7 . TRBV13
CASSIAAYEQYF TGTGCCAGCAGCATAGCCGCCTACGAGCAGTACTTC once TRBJ2-7 . TRBV12-3/TRBV12-4
CSVESREFTEAFF TGCAGCGTTGAGTCCAGGGAATTCACTGAAGCTTTCTTT few TRBJ1-1 . TRBV29-1
CASSEGTVQETQYF TGTGCCAGCAGCGAAGGGACAGTCCAAGAGACCCAGTACTTC . TRBJ2-5 TRBD1 TRBV5-4
CASRALRGREKLFF TGTGCCAGCAGAGCACTCAGGGGCCGTGAAAAACTGTTTTTT once TRBJ1-4 . TRBV6-5
CASSKGDTNTEAFF TGTGCCAGCAGCAAAGGGGACACTAACACTGAAGCTTTCTTT once TRBJ1-1 . TRBV11-2
CASSSPTQETQYF TGTGCCAGCAGCTCCCCGACACAAGAGACCCAGTACTTC . TRBJ2-5 . TRBV7-2
CASSPRQGQETQYF TGTGCCAGCAGCCCTAGACAGGGACAAGAGACCCAGTACTTC once TRBJ2-5 TRBD1 TRBV7-9
CASSFPQFRGSGNTIYF TGTGCCAGCAGCTTCCCCCAATTTCGGGGCTCTGGAAACACCATATATTTT once TRBJ1-3 . TRBV11-2
CASSGTGLNSPLHF TGTGCCAGCAGTGGGACAGGGCTCAATTCACCCCTCCACTTT . TRBJ1-6 TRBD1 TRBV27
CASSSRQKETQYF TGTGCCAGCAGTTCCCGCCAGAAAGAGACCCAGTACTTC . TRBJ2-5 . TRBV2
CASSPAEGMNTEAFF TGTGCCAGCTCACCGGCGGAGGGAATGAACACTGAAGCTTTCTTT . TRBJ1-1 . TRBV18
CAWATGLGDEQYF TGTGCCTGGGCGACCGGACTAGGTGACGAGCAGTACTTC . TRBJ2-7 TRBD2 TRBV30
CASSLAGPRDTQYF TGCGCCAGCAGCTTAGCGGGGCCAAGGGATACGCAGTATTTT . TRBJ2-3 TRBD2 TRBV5-1
CASSTRASEGGELFF TGCGCCAGCAGTACCCGAGCTAGCGAGGGCGGGGAGCTGTTTTTT . TRBJ2-2 . TRBV10-1
CASSFPGTDEKLFF TGTGCCAGCAGCTTTCCCGGGACAGATGAAAAACTGTTTTTT once TRBJ1-4 TRBD1 TRBV7-9
CASSLEGAGPQYF TGTGCCAGCAGCTTAGAGGGGGCCGGGCCGCAGTACTTC . TRBJ2-7 TRBD1 TRBV7-9
CASSPPGLQETQYF TGTGCCAGCAGCCCCCCGGGGTTACAAGAGACCCAGTACTTC . TRBJ2-5 . TRBV11-2
CASSSRVGTGIGLEQYF TGTGCCAGCAGCTCCCGGGTAGGGACAGGGATTGGCCTCGAGCAGTACTTC . TRBJ2-7 TRBD1 TRBV7-2
CASSQERTSGIIHYEQYF TGCGCCAGCAGCCAAGAGCGGACTAGCGGGATCATACACTACGAGCAGTACTTC once TRBJ2-7 TRBD2 TRBV4-1
CATEGQGRSVGEAFF TGTGCCACCGAGGGACAGGGGAGAAGTGTTGGTGAAGCTTTCTTT . TRBJ1-1 TRBD1 TRBV6-5
CASSPTHPISGRDHYNEQFF TGTGCCAGCAGCCCAACTCACCCGATTAGCGGGAGGGATCATTACAATGAGCAGTTCTTC . TRBJ2-1 TRBD2 TRBV3-1/TRBV3-2
CASSIPGQHSNQPQHF TGTGCCAGCAGTATACCGGGACAGCATAGCAATCAGCCCCAGCATTTT . TRBJ1-5 TRBD1 TRBV2
CASSLGWYSREETQYF TGTGCCAGCAGCTTAGGGTGGTACAGTCGCGAAGAGACCCAGTACTTC . TRBJ2-5 . TRBV7-2
CASSVGEISGNTIYF TGTGCCAGCAGCGTCGGGGAGATCTCTGGAAACACCATATATTTT once TRBJ1-3 . TRBV9
CASSEWKIRDRGSYGYTF TGTGCCAGCAGTGAATGGAAAATCCGGGACAGGGGAAGCTATGGCTACACCTTC . TRBJ1-2 TRBD1 TRBV28
CASRLGQFSADLEIAEQFF TGCGCCAGCAGATTAGGTCAATTTTCGGCCGACCTAGAGATAGCCGAGCAGTTCTTC . TRBJ2-1 . TRBV10-2
CASSRGLALYNEQFF TGTGCCAGCAGCCGCGGACTAGCGCTGTACAATGAGCAGTTCTTC . TRBJ2-1 TRBD2 TRBV7-9
CASSGPYTEAFF TGCGCCAGCAGTGGTCCCTACACTGAAGCTTTCTTT . TRBJ1-1 . TRBV10-1
CAWGKLESDTQYF TGTGCCTGGGGGAAACTAGAGTCGGATACGCAGTATTTT . TRBJ2-3 . TRBV30
CASSLAGATDTQYF TGTGCCAGCAGTCTAGCGGGAGCCACAGATACGCAGTATTTT . TRBJ2-3 TRBD2 TRBV28
CATSRTAGAGGTDTQYF TGTGCCACCAGCAGGACCGCGGGGGCGGGGGGGACGGATACGCAGTATTTT . TRBJ2-3 TRBD2 TRBV15
CASSLARTGGGAGANVLTF TGTGCCAGCAGCTTAGCCCGGACAGGAGGAGGAGCTGGGGCCAACGTCCTGACTTTC . TRBJ2-6 TRBD1 TRBV11-1
CAISARTQIQETQYF TGTGCCATCAGTGCAAGGACTCAGATCCAAGAGACCCAGTACTTC . TRBJ2-5 . TRBV10-3
CSVVDASGTTSLDTQYF TGCAGCGTTGTGGATGCGTCCGGGACTACAAGTTTGGATACGCAGTATTTT . TRBJ2-3 TRBD2 TRBV29-1
CASSLGSGATDTQYF TGTGCCAGCAGCTTAGGGAGCGGGGCTACAGATACGCAGTATTTT once TRBJ2-3 TRBD2 TRBV11-3
CASGFGTGGFRSGELFF TGTGCTAGTGGTTTCGGGACAGGGGGATTCAGAAGCGGGGAGCTGTTTTTT . TRBJ2-2 TRBD1 TRBV12-5
CASSTSAGTTGELFF TGTGCCAGCTCCACCTCGGCGGGGACCACCGGGGAGCTGTTTTTT few TRBJ2-2 . TRBV6-4
CASRKQGADTQYF TGTGCCAGCAGGAAACAGGGGGCAGATACGCAGTATTTT few TRBJ2-3 TRBD1 TRBV6-4
CASSSLAGVGGSYNSPLHF TGTGCCAGCAGCTCCCTCGCGGGCGTAGGAGGCTCCTATAATTCACCCCTCCACTTT . TRBJ1-6 . TRBV5-5
CASGGPIDTQYF TGTGCCAGCGGAGGGCCCATAGATACGCAGTATTTT . TRBJ2-3 . TRBV12-3/TRBV12-4
CASSSRLGGFDGELFF TGTGCCAGTAGCTCTAGGTTGGGGGGGTTTGACGGGGAGCTGTTTTTT . TRBJ2-2 TRBD2 TRBV19
CASSHTSRRETQYF TGTGCCAGCAGCCATACTAGCCGACGAGAGACCCAGTACTTC . TRBJ2-5 . TRBV3-1/TRBV3-2
CASSLKLAGNNEQFF TGTGCCAGCAGTTTGAAACTAGCGGGAAACAATGAGCAGTTCTTC . TRBJ2-1 TRBD2 TRBV28
CASSFGTARNTGELFF TGTGCCAGCAGCTTTGGGACAGCCCGCAACACCGGGGAGCTGTTTTTT . TRBJ2-2 TRBD1 TRBV7-3